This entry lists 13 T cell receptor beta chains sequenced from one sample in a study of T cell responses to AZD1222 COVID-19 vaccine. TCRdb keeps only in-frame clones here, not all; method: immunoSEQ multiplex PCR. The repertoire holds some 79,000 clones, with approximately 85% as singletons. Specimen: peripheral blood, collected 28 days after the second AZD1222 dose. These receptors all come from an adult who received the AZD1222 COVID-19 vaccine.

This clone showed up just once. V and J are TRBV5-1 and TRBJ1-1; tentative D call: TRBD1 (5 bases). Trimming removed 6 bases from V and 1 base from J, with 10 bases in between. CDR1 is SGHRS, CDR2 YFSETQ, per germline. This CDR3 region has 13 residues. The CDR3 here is CASMDIQNTEAFF. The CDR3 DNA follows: TGCGCCAGCATGGACATTCAGAACACTGAAGCTTTCTTT.

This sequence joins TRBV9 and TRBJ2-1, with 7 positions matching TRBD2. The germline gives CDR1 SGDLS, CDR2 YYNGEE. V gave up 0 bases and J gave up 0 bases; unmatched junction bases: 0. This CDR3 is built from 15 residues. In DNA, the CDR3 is TGTGCCAGCAGCGTAGGGGGGGGCTCCTACAATGAGCAGTTCTTC. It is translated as CASSVGGGSYNEQFF.

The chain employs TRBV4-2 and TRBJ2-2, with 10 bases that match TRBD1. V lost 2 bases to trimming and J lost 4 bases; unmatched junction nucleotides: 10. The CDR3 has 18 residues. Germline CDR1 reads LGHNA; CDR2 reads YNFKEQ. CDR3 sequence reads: CASSQTGQGGGSTGELFF. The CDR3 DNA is TGTGCCAGCAGCCAAACCGGACAGGGGGGTGGAAGCACCGGGGAGCTGTTTTTT.

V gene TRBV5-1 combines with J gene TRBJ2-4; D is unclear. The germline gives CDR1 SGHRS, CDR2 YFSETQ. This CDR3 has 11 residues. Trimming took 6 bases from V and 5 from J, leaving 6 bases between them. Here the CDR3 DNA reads TGCGCCAGCAAGGACGAAAACATTCAGTACTTC. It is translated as CASKDENIQYF.

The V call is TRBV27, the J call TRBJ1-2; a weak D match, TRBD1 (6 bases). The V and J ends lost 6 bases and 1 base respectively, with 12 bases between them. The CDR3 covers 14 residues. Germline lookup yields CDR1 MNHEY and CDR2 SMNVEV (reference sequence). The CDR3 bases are TGTGCCAGCAGGGAGGGGGGCAGTAACTATGGCTACACCTTC. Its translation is CASREGGSNYGYTF.

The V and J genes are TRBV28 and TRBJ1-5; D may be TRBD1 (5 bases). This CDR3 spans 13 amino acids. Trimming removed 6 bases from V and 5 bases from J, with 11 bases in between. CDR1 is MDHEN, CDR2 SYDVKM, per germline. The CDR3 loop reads CASSTGFYQPQHF. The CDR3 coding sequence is TGTGCCAGCAGCACAGGTTTCTATCAGCCCCAGCATTTT.

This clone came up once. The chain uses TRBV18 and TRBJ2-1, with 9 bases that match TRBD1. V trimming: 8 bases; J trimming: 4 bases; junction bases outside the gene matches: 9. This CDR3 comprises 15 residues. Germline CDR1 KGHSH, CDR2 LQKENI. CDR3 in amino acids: CASTPRDREYNEQFF. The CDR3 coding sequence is TGTGCCAGCACGCCCCGGGACAGGGAATACAATGAGCAGTTCTTC.

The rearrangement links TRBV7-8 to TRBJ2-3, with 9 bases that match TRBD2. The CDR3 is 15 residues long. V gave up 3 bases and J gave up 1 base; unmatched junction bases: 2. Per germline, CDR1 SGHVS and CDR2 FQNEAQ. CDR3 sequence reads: CASSFWTSGTDTQYF. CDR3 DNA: TGTGCCAGCAGCTTCTGGACTAGCGGCACAGATACGCAGTATTTT.

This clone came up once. The CDR3 region has the DNA TGTGCCAGCAGCCCTCGGACCGTCCTGGAGGCTTTCTTT. It codes for CASSPRTVLEAFF. The chain is built from TRBV3-1 (or the pseudogene TRBV3-2) and TRBJ1-1; no clear D gene. CDR3 length equals 13 residues. CDR1 and CDR2 (germline): LGHDT, YNNKEL (reference sequence). V lost 4 bases and J 11 bases, leaving 17 bases between the germline ends.

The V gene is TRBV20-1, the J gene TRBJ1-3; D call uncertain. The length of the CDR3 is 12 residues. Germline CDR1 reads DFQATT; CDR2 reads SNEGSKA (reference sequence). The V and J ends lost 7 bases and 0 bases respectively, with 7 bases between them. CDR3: CSVSRSGNTIYF. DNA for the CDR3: TGCAGTGTTAGTCGCTCTGGAAACACCATATATTTT.

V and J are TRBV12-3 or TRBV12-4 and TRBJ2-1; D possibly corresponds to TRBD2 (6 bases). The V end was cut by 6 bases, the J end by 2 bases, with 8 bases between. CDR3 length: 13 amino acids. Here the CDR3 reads CASRAGPYNEQFF. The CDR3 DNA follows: TGTGCCAGCAGGGCGGGGCCCTACAATGAGCAGTTCTTC.

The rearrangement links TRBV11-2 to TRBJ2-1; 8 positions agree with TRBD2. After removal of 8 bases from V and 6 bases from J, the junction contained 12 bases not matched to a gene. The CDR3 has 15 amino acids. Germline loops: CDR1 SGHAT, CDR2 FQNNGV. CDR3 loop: CASASPGTRGNEQFF. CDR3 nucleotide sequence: TGTGCCAGCGCATCCCCCGGGACTAGGGGCAATGAGCAGTTCTTC.

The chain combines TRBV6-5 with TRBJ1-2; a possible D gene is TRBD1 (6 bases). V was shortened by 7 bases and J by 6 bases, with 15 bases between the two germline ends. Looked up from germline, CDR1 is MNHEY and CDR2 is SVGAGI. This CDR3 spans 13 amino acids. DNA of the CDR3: TGTGCCAGCAATACAGGGAAGGAACATGGCTACACCTTC. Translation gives CASNTGKEHGYTF.